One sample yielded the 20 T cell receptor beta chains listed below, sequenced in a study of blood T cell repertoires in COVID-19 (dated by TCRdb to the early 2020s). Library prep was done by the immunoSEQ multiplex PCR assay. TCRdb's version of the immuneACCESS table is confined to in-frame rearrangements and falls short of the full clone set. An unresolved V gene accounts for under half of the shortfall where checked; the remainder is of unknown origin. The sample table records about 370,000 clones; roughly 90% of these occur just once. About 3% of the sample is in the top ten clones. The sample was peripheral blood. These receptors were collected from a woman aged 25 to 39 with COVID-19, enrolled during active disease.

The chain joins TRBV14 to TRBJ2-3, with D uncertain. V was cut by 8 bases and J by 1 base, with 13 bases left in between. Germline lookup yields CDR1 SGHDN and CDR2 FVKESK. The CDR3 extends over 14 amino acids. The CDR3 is CASSPFGGTDTQYF. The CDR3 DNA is TGTGCCAGCTCTCCATTCGGAGGCACAGATACGCAGTATTTT. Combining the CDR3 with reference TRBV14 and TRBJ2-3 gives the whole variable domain EAGVTQFPSHSVIEKGQTVTLRCDPISGHDNLYWYRRVMGKEIKFLLHFVKESKQDESGMPNNRFLAERTGGTYSTLKVQPAELEDSGVYFCASSPFGGTDTQYFGPGTRLTVL.

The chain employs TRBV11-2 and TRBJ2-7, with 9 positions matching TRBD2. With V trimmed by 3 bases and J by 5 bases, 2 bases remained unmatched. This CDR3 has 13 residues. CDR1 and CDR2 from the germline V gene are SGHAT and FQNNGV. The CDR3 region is CASSFLAGHEQYV. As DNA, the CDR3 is TGTGCCAGCAGCTTCCTAGCGGGACACGAGCAGTACGTC.

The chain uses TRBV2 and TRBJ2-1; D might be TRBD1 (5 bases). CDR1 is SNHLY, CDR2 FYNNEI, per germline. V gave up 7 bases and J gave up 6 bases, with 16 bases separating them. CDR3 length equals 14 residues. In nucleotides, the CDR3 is TGTGCCAGCATGGCCAGGGAAGTGGGCAATGAGCAGTTCTTC. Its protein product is CASMAREVGNEQFF.

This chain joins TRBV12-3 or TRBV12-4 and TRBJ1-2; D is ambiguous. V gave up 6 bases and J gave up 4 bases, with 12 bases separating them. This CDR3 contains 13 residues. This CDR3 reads CASRKEGSYGYTF. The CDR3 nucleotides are TGTGCCAGCAGAAAAGAGGGCAGCTATGGCTACACCTTC.

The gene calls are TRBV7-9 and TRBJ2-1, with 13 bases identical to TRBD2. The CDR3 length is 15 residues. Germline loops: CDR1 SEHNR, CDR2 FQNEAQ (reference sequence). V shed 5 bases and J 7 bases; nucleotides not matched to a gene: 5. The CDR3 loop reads CASSAWTSGGNEQFF. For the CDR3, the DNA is TGTGCCAGCAGCGCCTGGACTAGCGGGGGTAATGAGCAGTTCTTC.

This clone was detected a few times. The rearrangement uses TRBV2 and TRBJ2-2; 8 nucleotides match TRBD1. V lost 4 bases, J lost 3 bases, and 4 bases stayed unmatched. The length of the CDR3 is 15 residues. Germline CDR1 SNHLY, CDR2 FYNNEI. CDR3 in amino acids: CASSGQGPDTGELFF. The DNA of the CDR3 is TGTGCCAGCAGTGGACAGGGGCCAGACACCGGGGAGCTGTTTTTT. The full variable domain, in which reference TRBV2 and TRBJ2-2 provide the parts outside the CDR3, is EPEVTQTPSHQVTQMGQEVILRCVPISNHLYFYWYRQILGQKVEFLVSFYNNEISEKSEIFDDQFSVERPDGSNFTLKIRSTKLEDSAMYFCASSGQGPDTGELFFGEGSRLTVL.

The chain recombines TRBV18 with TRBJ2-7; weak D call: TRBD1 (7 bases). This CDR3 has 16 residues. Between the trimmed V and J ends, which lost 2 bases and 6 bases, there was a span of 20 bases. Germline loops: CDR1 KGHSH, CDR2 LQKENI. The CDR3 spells CASSPANRQGDSEQYV. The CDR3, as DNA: TGTGCCAGCTCACCAGCGAATAGGCAGGGGGACTCCGAGCAGTACGTC.

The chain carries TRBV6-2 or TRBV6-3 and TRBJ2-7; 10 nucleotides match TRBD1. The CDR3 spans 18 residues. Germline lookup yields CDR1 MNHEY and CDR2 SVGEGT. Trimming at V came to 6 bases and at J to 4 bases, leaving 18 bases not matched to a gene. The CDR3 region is CASSHLTGGHQKSYEQYV. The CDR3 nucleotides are TGTGCCAGCAGCCACTTGACAGGGGGCCACCAGAAGAGTTACGAGCAGTACGTC.

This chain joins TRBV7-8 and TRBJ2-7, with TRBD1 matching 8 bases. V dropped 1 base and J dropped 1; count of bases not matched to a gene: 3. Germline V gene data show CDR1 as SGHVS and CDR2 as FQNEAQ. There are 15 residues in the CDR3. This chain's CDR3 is CASSLGQGPSYEQYV. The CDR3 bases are TGTGCCAGCAGCTTAGGACAGGGGCCTTCCTACGAGCAGTACGTC.

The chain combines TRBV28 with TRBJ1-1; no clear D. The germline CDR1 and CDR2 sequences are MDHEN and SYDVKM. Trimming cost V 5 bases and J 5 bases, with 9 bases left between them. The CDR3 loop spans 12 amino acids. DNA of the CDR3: TGTGCCAGCAGTGTGACCGGGACTGAAGCTTTCTTT. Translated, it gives CASSVTGTEAFF.

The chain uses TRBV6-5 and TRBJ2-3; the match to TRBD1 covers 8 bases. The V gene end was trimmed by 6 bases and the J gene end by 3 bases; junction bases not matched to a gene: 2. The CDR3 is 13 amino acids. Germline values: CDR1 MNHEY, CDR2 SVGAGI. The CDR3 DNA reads TGTGCCAGCAGGGACAGGGTAACAGATACGCAGTATTTT. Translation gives CASRDRVTDTQYF.

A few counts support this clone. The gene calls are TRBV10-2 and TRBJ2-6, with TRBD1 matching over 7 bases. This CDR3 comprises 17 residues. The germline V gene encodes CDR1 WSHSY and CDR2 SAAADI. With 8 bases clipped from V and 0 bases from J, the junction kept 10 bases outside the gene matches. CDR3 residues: CASVPGQPFSGANVLTF. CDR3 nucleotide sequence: TGCGCCAGCGTACCGGGACAGCCTTTCTCTGGGGCCAACGTCCTGACTTTC.

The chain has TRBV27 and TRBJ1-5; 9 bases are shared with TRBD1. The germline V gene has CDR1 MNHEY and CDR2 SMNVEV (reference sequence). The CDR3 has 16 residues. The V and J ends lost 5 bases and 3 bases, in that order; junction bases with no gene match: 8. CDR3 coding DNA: TGTGCCAGCAGTACCCGCCGGGACAGGGACAATCAGCCCCAGCATTTT. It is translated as CASSTRRDRDNQPQHF.

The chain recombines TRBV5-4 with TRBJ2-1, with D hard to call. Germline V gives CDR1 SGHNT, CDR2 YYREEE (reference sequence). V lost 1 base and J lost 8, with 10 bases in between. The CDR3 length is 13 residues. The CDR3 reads CASSLLTVDEQFF. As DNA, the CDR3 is TGTGCCAGCAGCTTGCTTACAGTTGATGAGCAGTTCTTC.

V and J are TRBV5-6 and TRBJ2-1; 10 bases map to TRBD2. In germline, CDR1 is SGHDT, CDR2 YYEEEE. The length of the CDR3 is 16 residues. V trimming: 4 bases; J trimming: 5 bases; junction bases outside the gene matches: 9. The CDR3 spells CASSPLLAGNNNEQFF. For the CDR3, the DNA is TGTGCCAGCAGCCCACTACTAGCGGGGAACAACAATGAGCAGTTCTTC.

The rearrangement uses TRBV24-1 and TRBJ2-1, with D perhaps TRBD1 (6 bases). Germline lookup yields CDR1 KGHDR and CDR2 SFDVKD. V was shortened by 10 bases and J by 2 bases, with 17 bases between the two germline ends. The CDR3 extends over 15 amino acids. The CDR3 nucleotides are TGTGCCACAAGGGACCCGGGACACCCCTACAATGAGCAGTTCTTC. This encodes CATRDPGHPYNEQFF.

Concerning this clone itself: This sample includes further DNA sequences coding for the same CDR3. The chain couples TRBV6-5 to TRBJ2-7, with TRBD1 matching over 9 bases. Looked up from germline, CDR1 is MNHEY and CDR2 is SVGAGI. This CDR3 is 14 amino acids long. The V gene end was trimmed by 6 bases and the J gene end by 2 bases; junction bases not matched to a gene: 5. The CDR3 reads CASSPGQGTYEQYV. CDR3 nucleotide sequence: TGTGCCAGCAGCCCCGGACAGGGGACCTACGAGCAGTACGTC.

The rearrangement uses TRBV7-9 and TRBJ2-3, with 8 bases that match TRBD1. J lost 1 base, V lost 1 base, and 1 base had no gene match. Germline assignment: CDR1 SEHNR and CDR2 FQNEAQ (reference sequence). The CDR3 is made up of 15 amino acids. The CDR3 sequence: CASSLGQGRTDTQYF. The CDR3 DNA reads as TGTGCCAGCAGCTTAGGACAGGGGCGCACAGATACGCAGTATTTT.

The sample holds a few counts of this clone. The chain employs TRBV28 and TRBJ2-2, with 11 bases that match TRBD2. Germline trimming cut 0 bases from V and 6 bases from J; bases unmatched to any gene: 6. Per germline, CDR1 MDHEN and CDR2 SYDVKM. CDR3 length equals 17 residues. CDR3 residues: CASSLWSLAGGPGELFF. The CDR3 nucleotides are TGTGCCAGCAGTTTATGGTCCCTAGCGGGGGGTCCCGGGGAGCTGTTTTTT.

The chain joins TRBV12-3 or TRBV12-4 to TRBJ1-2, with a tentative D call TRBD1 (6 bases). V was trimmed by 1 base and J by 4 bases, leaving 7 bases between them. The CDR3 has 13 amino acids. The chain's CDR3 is CASSLGQAYGYTF. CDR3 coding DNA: TGTGCCAGCAGTTTAGGACAGGCCTATGGCTACACCTTC.